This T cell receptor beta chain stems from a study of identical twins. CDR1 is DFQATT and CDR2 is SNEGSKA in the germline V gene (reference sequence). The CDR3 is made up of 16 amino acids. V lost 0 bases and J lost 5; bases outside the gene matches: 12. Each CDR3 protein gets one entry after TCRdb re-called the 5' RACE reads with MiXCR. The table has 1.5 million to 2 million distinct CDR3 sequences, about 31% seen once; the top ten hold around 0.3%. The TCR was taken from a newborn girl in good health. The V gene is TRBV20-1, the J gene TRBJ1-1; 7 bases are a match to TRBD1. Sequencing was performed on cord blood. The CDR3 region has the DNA TGCAGTGCTAGAGATGGGTTTTTGACAGGGAGGACTGAAGCTTTCTTT. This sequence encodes CSARDGFLTGRTEAFF.